These T cell receptor beta chains were read from a single sample in a study of blood T cell repertoires in COVID-19. Generated by immunoSEQ multiplex PCR, the TCRdb table keeps only in-frame clones and is missing some. Of about 190,000 clones listed, around 83% are singletons. The material sequenced was PBMCs or T cells enriched from blood (not recorded which). The source of these receptors is a woman between 35 and 50 years old in a cohort exposed to, infected with or recovered from COVID-19 (not recorded which). CDR3s include the opening cysteine and the closing phenylalanine or tryptophan. The order of the fields is J gene, D gene, V gene, clone size, CDR3 DNA, CDR3 protein. D genes are given only for firm matches. Only some rows state a clone size, as once, few, many or a class for expanded clones.

TRBJ1-1 NA TRBV6-1 NA TGTGCCAGCAGTGAAGCGAGGGGGGGGTACACTGAAGCTTTCTTT CASSEARGGYTEAFF
TRBJ1-1 TRBD1 TRBV9 NA TGTGCCAGCAGCGTAGAGGGGACAGCGAACACTGAAGCTTTCTTT CASSVEGTANTEAFF
TRBJ2-7 NA TRBV5-1 NA TGCGCCAGCAGCTTGGGATGGGGCGGAACCTACGAGCAGTACTTC CASSLGWGGTYEQYF
TRBJ1-5 NA TRBV28 NA TGTGCCAGCAGTGGCTGGGCCCTCCTCAGGGGCCAGCCCCAGCATTTT CASSGWALLRGQPQHF
TRBJ2-5 NA TRBV5-1 NA TGCGCCAGCAGCTTGGTCGGGGGACAAGAGACCCAGTACTTC CASSLVGGQETQYF
TRBJ2-1 NA TRBV28 once TGTGCCAGCAGTTTTGTTTCCCTTACTCACAATGAGCAGTTCTTC CASSFVSLTHNEQFF
TRBJ1-2 NA TRBV28 NA TGTGCCAGCAGTATTCCAGCAGGGTCCTGGTCCCTAAACTATGGCTACACCTTC CASSIPAGSWSLNYGYTF
TRBJ2-1 TRBD1 TRBV4-1 NA TGCGCCAGCAGCCAAGTAGGGACAGGGGGCGTTGAGCAGTTCTTC CASSQVGTGGVEQFF
TRBJ1-6 TRBD1 TRBV7-6 NA TGTGCCAGCAGCCAGGGACAGGCTAATTCACCCCTCCACTTT CASSQGQANSPLHF
TRBJ2-7 TRBD2 TRBV11-2 NA TGTGCCAGCAGCTTTGCCGGGGGGGCGGATGAGCAGTACTTC CASSFAGGADEQYF
TRBJ1-1 NA TRBV16 NA TGTGCCAGCAGCCATTACGGGGGGCGGACTGAAGCTTTCTTT CASSHYGGRTEAFF
TRBJ1-2 TRBD1 TRBV5-5 NA TGTGCCAGCAGCTTGGAACAGGGGCGAATCTCGGCGTATGGCTACACCTTC CASSLEQGRISAYGYTF
TRBJ2-7 NA TRBV10-3 NA TGTGCCATCGCGGAAGCGGCCTACGAGCAGTACTTC CAIAEAAYEQYF
TRBJ1-2 TRBD1 TRBV15 NA TGTGCCACCAGCAGAGATCAGGGGGTGCCGGGCTACACCTTC CATSRDQGVPGYTF
TRBJ2-1 NA TRBV19 NA TGTGCCAGTAGTTTTGGGGGCCGATCCTACAATGAGCAGTTCTTC CASSFGGRSYNEQFF
TRBJ2-7 NA TRBV6-2/TRBV6-3 once TGTGCCAGCAGTTACTCGAAGGGGTCGGACTACGAGCAGTACTTC CASSYSKGSDYEQYF
TRBJ1-2 TRBD1 TRBV6-5 NA TGTGCCAGCAGTTACACTGGACAGGGGTTGGATGGCTACACCTTC CASSYTGQGLDGYTF
TRBJ2-6 TRBD1 TRBV24-1 NA TGTGCCACCAGTGATTCCCGACAGGGGGCGCGTGGGGCCAACGTCCTGACTTTC CATSDSRQGARGANVLTF
TRBJ1-1 NA TRBV5-1 once TGCGCCAGCAGTCCCGACAGACTGGAGACTGAAGCTTTCTTT CASSPDRLETEAFF
TRBJ2-2 TRBD2 TRBV12-5 NA TGTGCTAGTGGCGGGGGGACCGGGGAGCTGTTTTTT CASGGGTGELFF
TRBJ2-5 TRBD1 TRBV2 NA TGTGCCAGCAGTGAAAGGACAGGGAGTCAAGAGACCCAGTACTTC CASSERTGSQETQYF
TRBJ2-3 NA TRBV9 NA TGTGCCAGCAGCTTTAACCCCCTCTCCGTACGGGGAACAGATACGCAGTATTTT CASSFNPLSVRGTDTQYF
TRBJ1-3 TRBD1 TRBV13 NA TGTGCCAGCAGCTCCGGGACAGGGGCTGGAAACACCATATATTTT CASSSGTGAGNTIYF
TRBJ1-2 NA TRBV5-1 NA TGCGCCAGCAGCTTGGGGGAGATGAGACCGGATGGCTACACCTTC CASSLGEMRPDGYTF
TRBJ2-7 TRBD1 TRBV19 NA TGTGCCAGTAGTATACCCCCGGGACAGGGCTATTACGAGCAGTACTTC CASSIPPGQGYYEQYF
TRBJ1-6 NA TRBV9 NA TGTGCCAGCAGCGAGGAGGGAATGATTAATTCACCCCTCCACTTT CASSEEGMINSPLHF
TRBJ2-1 TRBD2 TRBV24-1 NA TGTGCCACCACCGGCGGAAGCGGGAGGGCCCTCAATGAGCAGTTCTTC CATTGGSGRALNEQFF
TRBJ2-6 NA TRBV29-1 NA TGCAGCGTTTCGGGGATTGGGGCCAACGTCCTGACTTTC CSVSGIGANVLTF
TRBJ1-1 NA TRBV12-3/TRBV12-4 NA TGTGCCAGCAGTTTATCAGGGGTAACTGAAGCTTTCTTT CASSLSGVTEAFF
TRBJ1-1 NA TRBV14 NA TGTGCCAGCAGCCACCGGACAGTGAACACTGAAGCTTTCTTT CASSHRTVNTEAFF
TRBJ2-3 NA TRBV6-5 NA TGTGCCAGCACCGAACCGGGCACAGATACGCAGTATTTT CASTEPGTDTQYF
TRBJ1-3 NA TRBV6-6 few TGTGCCAGCAGTTTCCCAGGGGAGGGAGGAAACACCATATATTTT CASSFPGEGGNTIYF
TRBJ1-1 NA TRBV12-3/TRBV12-4 NA TGTGCCAGCAGCCCCACGGTGGACACTGAAGCTTTCTTT CASSPTVDTEAFF
TRBJ2-3 NA TRBV4-2 once TGTGCCAGCAGCCATCTTCGAGATACGCAGTATTTT CASSHLRDTQYF
TRBJ2-7 TRBD2 TRBV5-1 once TGCGCCAGCAGCATAGGACTAGCGGGGGGACTTACCCAAAGTTTCTTCTCCTACGAGCAGTACTTC CASSIGLAGGLTQSFFSYEQYF
TRBJ2-3 NA TRBV4-2 NA TGTGCCAGCAGCCAAGGTTCGAGCTCGGAGTCCCACACAGATACGCAGTATTTT CASSQGSSSESHTDTQYF
TRBJ2-3 NA TRBV5-6 NA TGTGCCAGCAGCTTGGCCACGGCGGCAGATACGCAGTATTTT CASSLATAADTQYF
TRBJ1-2 NA TRBV29-1 once TGCAGCGTTAAAAACAGGGACTATGGCTACACCTTC CSVKNRDYGYTF
TRBJ1-5 TRBD1 TRBV12-3/TRBV12-4 NA TGTGCCAGCACCACAGGGGGACATCAGCCCCAGCATTTT CASTTGGHQPQHF
TRBJ2-7 NA TRBV28 NA TGTGCCAGCAGCTCTATACGGTGGCAGTACTTC CASSSIRWQYF
TRBJ1-5 NA TRBV10-3 once TGTGCCATCAGTGAGAAATCGGGTCAGCTTAGCAATCAGCCCCAGCATTTT CAISEKSGQLSNQPQHF
TRBJ2-1 TRBD2 TRBV10-1 NA TGCGCCAGCAGCGACACCAGCGGGAGGTATGAGCAGTTCTTC CASSDTSGRYEQFF
TRBJ1-4 TRBD1 TRBV27 NA TGTGCCAGCAGTCCGGGGACAGGGTTGGGAAAACTGTTTTTT CASSPGTGLGKLFF